The subject of this entry is one T cell receptor beta chain. Isolated RNA was reverse transcribed in full, so expressed TCRB transcripts were sequenced. TCRdb keeps only in-frame clones here, not all; method: immunoSEQ multiplex PCR. The table has 680,000 or so clones, roughly 15% seen once. The V end lost 0 bases, the J end lost 6 bases, and 11 bases lay between the germline ends. The CDR3 spans 14 residues. Per the germline V gene, CDR1 is MNHNY and CDR2 is SVGAGI (reference sequence). This sample is drawn from a study of beta chain features in type 1 diabetes. Sequencing used naive CD4+ T cells from blood. The TCR was taken from a man aged 18 to 30 in good health. The genes are TRBV6-6 and TRBJ1-2; D remains unclear. CDR3 DNA sequence: TGTGCCAGCAGTTACTCTGGGTTGGAGAATGGCTACACCTTC. This sequence encodes CASSYSGLENGYTF.